This T cell receptor beta chain appears in the sequencing data of a study of tissue T cells after allogeneic stem cell transplantation. Comments on this clone: The listed genes are named as in mouse. Read coverage stops 1 residue before the CDR3 terminus; the germline J gene supplies the remainder.

The V gene lost 5 bases and the J gene lost 0 bases, with 6 bases spanning the gap. Germline V lookup: CDR1 SGHSA, CDR2 FRNQAP. The CDR3 totals 13 residues. Time point meaning: mouse harvest day 7 after allogeneic transplant. Each mouse received 10^7 T-cell-depleted marrow cells plus 10^6 splenic CD5+ T cells by tail vein. Sequenced by immunoSEQ multiplex PCR; TCRdb stores in-frame clones only, minus some. The table includes 6,000 to 7,500 clones, 35% to 50% detected once. The sample was skin. The clonotype originates from a female BALB/c mouse given C57BL/6 T cells with graft-versus-host disease after an allogeneic hematopoietic cell transplant. The chain uses TRBV16 and TRBJ2-4; the D is unclear. Incomplete CDR3 DNA: TGTGCAAGCAGCCCATCTAGTCAAAACACCTTGTAC. This codes for CASSPSSQNTLY. The complete CDR3 reads CASSPSSQNTLYF. Full variable domain (outside the CDR3, taken from reference TRBV16 and TRBJ2-4): NAGVIQTPRHKVTGKGQEATLWCEPISGHSAVFWYRQTIVQGLEFLTYFRNQAPIDDSGMPKERFSAQMPNQSHSTLKIQSTQPQDSAVYLCASSPSSQNTLYFGAGTRLSVL.